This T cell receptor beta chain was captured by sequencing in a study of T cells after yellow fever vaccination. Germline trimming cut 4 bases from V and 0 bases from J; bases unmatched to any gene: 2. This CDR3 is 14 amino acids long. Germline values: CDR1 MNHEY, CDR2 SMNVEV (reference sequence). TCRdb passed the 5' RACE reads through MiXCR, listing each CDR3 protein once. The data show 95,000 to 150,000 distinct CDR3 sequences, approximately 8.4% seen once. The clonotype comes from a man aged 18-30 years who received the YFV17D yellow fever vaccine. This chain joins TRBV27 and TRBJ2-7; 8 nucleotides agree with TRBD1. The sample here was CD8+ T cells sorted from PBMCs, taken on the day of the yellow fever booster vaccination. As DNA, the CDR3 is TGTGCCAGCAGTTATCAGGGGGCCTCCTACGAGCAGTACTTC. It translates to CASSYQGASYEQYF.